The 18 T cell receptor beta chains listed next were all sequenced from one sample in a study of blood T cell repertoires in COVID-19. TCRdb's copy holds only in-frame clones and misses some; the assay was immunoSEQ multiplex PCR. The repertoire holds about 210,000 clones, with 84% as singletons. Sequenced material: peripheral blood. The receptors originated from a woman in her forties or fifties with active or convalescent COVID-19.

V is TRBV2 and J is TRBJ1-1; D may be TRBD1 (5 bases). Deletions cut 4 bases from V and 5 bases from J, with 5 bases between. Germline assignment: CDR1 SNHLY and CDR2 FYNNEI. The CDR3 has 11 residues. Written as DNA, the CDR3 is TGTGCCAGCAGTGGACAGACTGAAGCTTTCTTT. Protein product: CASSGQTEAFF. Using reference TRBV2 and TRBJ1-1 for the parts outside the CDR3, the full variable domain is EPEVTQTPSHQVTQMGQEVILRCVPISNHLYFYWYRQILGQKVEFLVSFYNNEISEKSEIFDDQFSVERPDGSNFTLKIRSTKLEDSAMYFCASSGQTEAFFGQGTRLTVV.

This clone was seen once. The chain recombines TRBV10-3 with TRBJ1-5; D perhaps matches TRBD1 (5 bases). The CDR3 spans 16 residues. V was cut by 4 bases and J by 2 bases, with 15 bases left in between. Germline CDR1 is ENHRY and CDR2 is SYGVKD. The CDR3 nucleotides read TGTGCCATCAGTGCAGGGCAGGGAGGTGGCAATCAGCCCCAGCATTTT. Protein: CAISAGQGGGNQPQHF.

For the CDR3, the DNA is TGCAGCGTCCGGGACACCAAGTTCTATGGCTACACCTTC. Encoded protein: CSVRDTKFYGYTF. The chain links TRBV29-1 to TRBJ1-2, with D possibly matching TRBD1 (6 bases). CDR3 length: 13 residues. Germline values: CDR1 SQVTM, CDR2 ANQGSEA. V gave up 6 bases and J gave up 4 bases, with 15 bases separating them.

This clone was counted once. The CDR3 bases are TGTGCCAGCAGCCCGCGAGGGGGCAAAAATGAAGCTTTCTTT. Translated: CASSPRGGKNEAFF. This chain joins TRBV13 and TRBJ1-1; 7 positions match TRBD1. Germline-derived CDR1 and CDR2 are PRHDT and FYEKMQ (reference sequence). The ends lost 5 bases at V and 7 bases at J; junction bases unmatched: 10. The CDR3 runs 14 residues. Using reference TRBV13 and TRBJ1-1 for the parts outside the CDR3, the full variable domain is AAGVIQSPRHLIKEKRETATLKCYPIPRHDTVYWYQQGPGQDPQFLISFYEKMQSDKGSIPDRFSAQQFSDYHSELNMSSLELGDSALYFCASSPRGGKNEAFFGQGTRLTVV.

This clone was seen a single time. J is TRBJ1-2 and V is TRBV6-6; no clear D. Germline V gives CDR1 MNHNY, CDR2 SVGAGI (reference sequence). The V gene lost 8 bases and the J gene lost 0 bases, with 16 bases spanning the gap. CDR3 size: 15 residues. The CDR3 DNA reads as TGTGCCAGCGGTGACATCGGAACCTCTAACTATGGCTACACCTTC. Its translation is CASGDIGTSNYGYTF.

The J gene is TRBJ2-7, the V gene TRBV7-2, with 12 positions matching TRBD1. V lost 5 bases and J lost 6; bases outside the gene matches: 5. The CDR3 covers 14 residues. Germline V gene data show CDR1 as SGHTA and CDR2 as FQGNSA. The CDR3 reads CASSVGTGGLEQYF. In DNA form, the CDR3 reads TGTGCCAGCAGCGTCGGGACAGGGGGCCTCGAGCAGTACTTC. The variable domain in full, with the rest retrieved from reference TRBV7-2 and TRBJ2-7, is GAGVSQSPSNKVTEKGKDVELRCDPISGHTALYWYRQSLGQGLEFLIYFQGNSAPDKSGLPSDRFSAERTGGSVSTLTIQRTQQEDSAVYLCASSVGTGGLEQYFGPGTRLTVT.

The chain is built from TRBV10-3 and TRBJ2-5, with 10 bases identical to TRBD1. Looked up from germline, CDR1 is ENHRY and CDR2 is SYGVKD. The CDR3 is 14 residues long. The V and J ends lost 0 bases and 5 bases, in that order; junction bases with no gene match: 0. CDR3 in DNA: TGTGCCATCAGTGAGTCGGGACAGGGGGAGACCCAGTACTTC. Protein sequence: CAISESGQGETQYF.

V and J are TRBV19 and TRBJ2-1; 13 bases are shared with TRBD2. The CDR3 has 15 amino acids. Trimming removed 4 bases from V and 7 bases from J; junction bases left unmatched: 4. Germline CDR1 and CDR2: LNHDA and SQIVND (reference sequence). The CDR3 sequence: CASSTGTSGTNEQFF. The CDR3 DNA reads TGTGCCAGTAGTACGGGGACTAGCGGGACTAATGAGCAGTTCTTC.

Note on this clone: The sample contains more than one DNA sequence encoding this CDR3. The gene calls are TRBV5-1 and TRBJ1-2, with a tentative D call TRBD1 (6 bases). V was trimmed by 4 bases and J by 3 bases, leaving 10 bases between them. The CDR3 runs 13 residues. CDR1 is SGHRS and CDR2 is YFSETQ in the germline V gene. The DNA of the CDR3 is TGCGCCAGCAGCGCGACAGGCGACTATGGCTACACCTTC. It encodes CASSATGDYGYTF.

The chain recombines TRBV29-1 with TRBJ1-2; the D gene is possibly TRBD1 (6 bases). CDR1 and CDR2 from the germline V gene are SQVTM and ANQGSEA. This CDR3 is built from 14 residues. Trimming left V 3 bases short and J 2 bases short, with 13 bases between. CDR3 protein: CSVDEGVGNYGYTF. For the CDR3, the DNA is TGCAGCGTTGATGAGGGGGTTGGAAACTATGGCTACACCTTC.

J is TRBJ2-1 and V is TRBV6-5; a possible D gene is TRBD2 (6 bases). Germline values: CDR1 MNHEY, CDR2 SVGAGI. CDR3 size: 14 residues. Trimming took off 6 bases at V and 7 bases at J, with 16 bases between the two ends. The CDR3 nucleotides are TGTGCCAGCAGCCGGGACTGGAATCTGAATGAGCAGTTCTTC. Translating gives CASSRDWNLNEQFF.

This rearrangement joins TRBV19 to TRBJ2-1; D uncertain. V lost 8 bases to trimming and J lost 6 bases, with 20 bases between them. Germline CDR1 reads LNHDA; CDR2 reads SQIVND (reference sequence). This CDR3 is 15 amino acids long. The CDR3 loop is CASSNYASQSNEQFF. CDR3 in DNA: TGTGCCAGTTCAAACTATGCATCCCAAAGCAATGAGCAGTTCTTC.

The CDR3 DNA reads TGCAGCGTTCTAGCTCCTGGGCCAGATACGCAGTATTTT. It codes for CSVLAPGPDTQYF. The rearrangement links TRBV29-1 to TRBJ2-3, with a weak D call TRBD2 (5 bases). This CDR3 region has 13 residues. The germline CDR1 and CDR2 sequences are SQVTM and ANQGSEA. The V and J ends lost 5 bases and 4 bases respectively, with 13 bases between them.

This chain links TRBV7-2 with TRBJ2-7; 10 bases map to TRBD2. Germline assignment: CDR1 SGHTA and CDR2 FQGNSA. Trimming at V came to 1 base and at J to 4 bases, leaving 4 bases not matched to a gene. This CDR3 comprises 15 residues. The CDR3 DNA reads TGTGCCAGCAGCTTAGAGGGACTAGCGACTTACGAGCAGTACGTC. Translating gives CASSLEGLATYEQYV.

V usage is TRBV9 and J usage is TRBJ1-5, with D possibly TRBD1 on 6 matching bases. The V and J ends lost 5 bases and 4 bases respectively, with 16 bases between them. The CDR3 totals 15 residues. Germline-derived CDR1 and CDR2 are SGDLS and YYNGEE. The CDR3 nucleotides read TGTGCCAGCAGTCCCTCCGGGACACTTAATCAGCCCCAGCATTTT. Residues: CASSPSGTLNQPQHF. Full variable domain (rest looked up from reference TRBV9 and TRBJ1-5): DSGVTQTPKHLITATGQRVTLRCSPRSGDLSVYWYQQSLDQGLQFLIQYYNGEERAKGNILERFSAQQFPDLHSELNLSSLELGDSALYFCASSPSGTLNQPQHFGDGTRLSIL.

The gene calls are TRBV5-1 and TRBJ2-7; 7 bases map to TRBD1. Germline-derived CDR1 and CDR2 are SGHRS and YFSETQ. This CDR3 is built from 15 residues. After removal of 3 bases from V and 1 base from J, the junction contained 7 bases not matched to a gene. This chain's CDR3 is CASSSYGTESYEQYF. CDR3 coding DNA: TGCGCCAGCAGCTCGTACGGGACAGAATCCTACGAGCAGTACTTC.

V gene TRBV5-4 combines with J gene TRBJ2-7; TRBD2 is a possible D gene (7 bases). Germline CDR1 is SGHNT and CDR2 is YYREEE (reference sequence). This CDR3 contains 12 residues. V lost 4 bases and J lost 9, with 14 bases in between. CDR3 nucleotides: TGTGCCAGCAGCACCCGGGGGGCCGGGCAGTACTTC. Its translation: CASSTRGAGQYF.

The rearrangement uses TRBV3-1 (or the pseudogene TRBV3-2) and TRBJ1-2, with 10 bases matching TRBD1. Germline V gives CDR1 LGHDT, CDR2 YNNKEL (reference sequence). Trimming at V came to 1 base and at J to 10 bases, leaving 3 bases not matched to a gene. This CDR3 is 13 amino acids long. The CDR3 DNA is TGTGCCAGCAGCCAAGGACAGGGGGCTTTCTACACCTTC. Amino acids: CASSQGQGAFYTF.